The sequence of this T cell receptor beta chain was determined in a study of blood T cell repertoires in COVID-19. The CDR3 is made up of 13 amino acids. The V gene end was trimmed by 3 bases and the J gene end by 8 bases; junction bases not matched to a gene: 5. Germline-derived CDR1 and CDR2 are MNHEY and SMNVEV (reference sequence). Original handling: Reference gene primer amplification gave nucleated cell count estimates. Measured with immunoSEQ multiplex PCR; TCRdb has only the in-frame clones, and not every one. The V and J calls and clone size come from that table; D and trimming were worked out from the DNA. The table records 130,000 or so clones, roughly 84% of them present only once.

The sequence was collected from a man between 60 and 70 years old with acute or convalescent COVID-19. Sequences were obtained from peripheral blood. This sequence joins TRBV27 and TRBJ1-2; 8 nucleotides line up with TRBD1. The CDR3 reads CASSFGQGYGYTF. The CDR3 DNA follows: TGTGCCAGCAGTTTCGGACAGGGTTACGGCTACACCTTC.